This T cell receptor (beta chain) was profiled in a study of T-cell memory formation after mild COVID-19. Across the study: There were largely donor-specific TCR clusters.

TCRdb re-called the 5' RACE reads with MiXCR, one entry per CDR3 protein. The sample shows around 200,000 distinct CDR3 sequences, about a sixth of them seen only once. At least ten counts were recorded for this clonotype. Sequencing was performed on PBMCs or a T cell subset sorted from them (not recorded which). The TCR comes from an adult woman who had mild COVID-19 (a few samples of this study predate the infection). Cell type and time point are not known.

CDR3 DNA: TGCAGCGTTGGTCTAAGGGGGGGACAAGAGACCCAGTACTTC. This gives the protein CSVGLRGGQETQYF. The gene calls are TRBV29-1 and TRBJ2-5; maybe TRBD2 (7 bases). CDR3 length equals 14 residues. Germline V gene sequence: CDR1 SQVTM, CDR2 ANQGSEA. Trimming cost V 4 bases and J 2 bases, with 14 bases left between them.